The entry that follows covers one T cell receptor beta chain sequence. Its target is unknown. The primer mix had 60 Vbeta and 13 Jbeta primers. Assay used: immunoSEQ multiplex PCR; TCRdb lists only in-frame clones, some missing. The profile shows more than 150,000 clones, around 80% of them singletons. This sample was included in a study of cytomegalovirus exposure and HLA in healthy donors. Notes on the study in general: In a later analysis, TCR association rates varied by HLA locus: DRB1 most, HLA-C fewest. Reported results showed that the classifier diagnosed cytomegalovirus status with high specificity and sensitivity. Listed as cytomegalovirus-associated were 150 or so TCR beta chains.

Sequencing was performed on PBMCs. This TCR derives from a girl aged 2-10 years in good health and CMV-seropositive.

As DNA, the CDR3 is TGCGCCAGCAGCTCAAAAACAGGGTGGGGGAAAAACATTCAGTACTTC. As protein: CASSSKTGWGKNIQYF. The J gene is TRBJ2-4, the V gene TRBV5-1; D is perhaps TRBD1 (6 bases). Trimming pared 3 bases from V and 4 bases from J, leaving 17 bases between. From germline, CDR1 is SGHRS and CDR2 YFSETQ. The CDR3 is made up of 16 amino acids.